These T cell receptor beta chains were read from a single sample in a study of naive and memory T cell subsets. One entry per CDR3 protein, called by TCRdb with MiXCR from the UMI-ligation and nested PCR reads. The table shows 120,000 or so distinct CDR3 sequences, with 35% to 40% occurring only once. The specimen was central memory CD4+ T cells from blood. These receptors were obtained from a human donor in good health. CDR3s include the opening cysteine and the closing phenylalanine or tryptophan. A D gene is named only where the DNA matches it firmly. Not every row has a clone size; where given, it reads once, few, many or a size class.

J gene	clone size	V gene	D gene	CDR3 length	CDR3 DNA	CDR3 protein
TRBJ2-7	few	TRBV11-2	TRBD1	14	TGTGCCAGCAGCGTTATGACAGGGGGCTACGAGCAGTACTTC	CASSVMTGGYEQYF
TRBJ1-5	many	TRBV28	-	15	TGTGCCAGCAGTCCCTTAGGGGGGGCAGGTCAGCCCCAGCATTTT	CASSPLGGAGQPQHF
TRBJ2-2	-	TRBV7-3	-	14	TGTGCCAGCAGCTTATATCAGGGAGCCGGGGAGCTGTTTTTT	CASSLYQGAGELFF
TRBJ2-7	few	TRBV6-5	-	14	TGTGCCACCATGAGGGGACCTGGGACTTACGAGCAGTACTTC	CATMRGPGTYEQYF
TRBJ2-5	-	TRBV6-5	-	13	TGTGCCAGCATCGGCAGGGACCAAGAGACCCAGTACTTC	CASIGRDQETQYF
TRBJ2-7	-	TRBV29-1	TRBD2	11	TGCAGCGTTGAACACGTAGGGACTAGAGGCTTC	CSVEHVGTRGF
TRBJ2-3	-	TRBV14	TRBD1	14	TGTGCCAGCAGCCCCCTGGGACAGTTTAATACGCAGTATTTT	CASSPLGQFNTQYF
TRBJ2-5	-	TRBV20-1	TRBD2	13	TGCAGTGCGCAGCGGGAGGGTCGAGAGACCCAGTACTTC	CSAQREGRETQYF
TRBJ2-6	few	TRBV7-6	-	18	TGTGCCAGCAGCTTATTCCGGCAGGGGGGGTCTGGGGCCAACGTCCTGACTTTC	CASSLFRQGGSGANVLTF
TRBJ2-7	-	TRBV5-5	-	15	TGTGCCAGCAGCCCGTTTACAGGGTCGAGATACGAGCAGTACTTC	CASSPFTGSRYEQYF
TRBJ2-5	-	TRBV4-2	-	13	TGTGCCAGCAGCCAAGATCGGTATGAGACCCAGTACTTC	CASSQDRYETQYF
TRBJ2-1	-	TRBV20-1	-	15	TGCAGTGCTAGACCCCGAGGGGGTCTCTACAATGAGCAGTTCTTC	CSARPRGGLYNEQFF
TRBJ2-1	-	TRBV28	TRBD2	15	TGTGCCAGCAGTTTAAGGACTAGCTTCGCCAATGAGCAGTTCTTC	CASSLRTSFANEQFF
TRBJ2-7	few	TRBV12-2	-	20	TGTGCAAGTCGCCCGTTGCTTGACAGGCCACCATGTAAGGGGACCTACGAGCAGTACTTC	CASRPLLDRPPCKGTYEQYF
TRBJ2-1	-	TRBV13	TRBD2	20	TGTGCCAGCAGCTTATATACGAGGACTAGCGGGAAGGGCTTCTACAATGAGCAGTTCTTC	CASSLYTRTSGKGFYNEQFF
TRBJ2-1	many	TRBV19	-	15	TGTGCCAGTAGTATTTCTTGGATTGCCTACAATGAGCAGTTCTTC	CASSISWIAYNEQFF
TRBJ1-1	once	TRBV27	-	15	TGTGCCAGCAGGCGGGCCCTTCGAGGGAACACTGAAGCTTTCTTT	CASRRALRGNTEAFF
TRBJ2-7	many	TRBV29-1	-	13	TGCAGCGTTGTACCGGGAGCTACCTACGAGCAGTACTTC	CSVVPGATYEQYF
TRBJ2-1	many	TRBV9	TRBD2	14	TGTGCCAGCAGCGTAACTAGCGGGAGTCGTGAGCAGTTCTTC	CASSVTSGSREQFF
TRBJ1-6	-	TRBV7-2	-	15	TGTGCCAGCAGCTTCATTGGGTCCGGAGAATCACCCCTCCACTTT	CASSFIGSGESPLHF
TRBJ1-3	-	TRBV20-1	-	14	TGCAGTGCTCTATCATTCAGCTCTGGAAACACCATATATTTT	CSALSFSSGNTIYF
TRBJ2-2	-	TRBV6-5	-	13	TGTGCCAGCAGTTACAGGAAAACCGGGGAGCTGTTTTTT	CASSYRKTGELFF
TRBJ2-1	-	TRBV19	-	13	TGTGCCAGTAGTATAGATGGCAGAAATGAGCAGTTCTTC	CASSIDGRNEQFF
TRBJ2-3	few	TRBV6-2/TRBV6-3	TRBD2	18	TGTGCCAGCCATAAATCGGTCAGTGGCGGGAGAATCGCAGATACGCAGTATTTT	CASHKSVSGGRIADTQYF
TRBJ2-7	-	TRBV19	-	15	TGTGCCAGTAGTCCCGGACTCGTAAGCTCCTACGAGCAGTACTTC	CASSPGLVSSYEQYF
TRBJ1-5	-	TRBV19	TRBD1	15	TGTGCCAGGTCCCACCGGGACAGGGGAGGCCAGCCCCAGCATTTT	CARSHRDRGGQPQHF
TRBJ1-2	-	TRBV30	-	16	TGTGCCTGGAGTTCACCCCGACAGGCTGCTAACTATGGCTACACCTTC	CAWSSPRQAANYGYTF
TRBJ2-3	-	TRBV12-3/TRBV12-4	-	16	TGTGCCAGCAGCTACCTAGGGCTAGCATCCGCAGATACGCAGTATTTT	CASSYLGLASADTQYF
TRBJ2-5	-	TRBV5-6	-	16	TGTGCCAGCAGCTTGGGTGGGTCGCGGCCCCAGGAGACCCAGTACTTC	CASSLGGSRPQETQYF
TRBJ2-3	few	TRBV25-1	-	16	TGTGCCAGCAGTGAAGGGGGGACAGCTAGCACAGATACGCAGTATTTT	CASSEGGTASTDTQYF
TRBJ1-5	few	TRBV6-6	TRBD1	15	TGTGCCAGCAGTTACAGCACAGGGGGCAATCAGCCCCAGCATTTT	CASSYSTGGNQPQHF
TRBJ2-7	-	TRBV20-1	-	9	TGCAGTGCTACGGGCGAGCAGTACTTC	CSATGEQYF
TRBJ2-5	-	TRBV20-1	-	16	TGCAGTGCTAGAGATCAGGCTAGAAATCGGAGAGAGACCCAGTACTTC	CSARDQARNRRETQYF
TRBJ1-5	-	TRBV7-8	TRBD1	16	TGTGCCAGCAGCACGCAGGGGGCTCTAAGCAATCAGCCCCAGCATTTT	CASSTQGALSNQPQHF
TRBJ2-3	-	TRBV20-1	TRBD2	15	TGCAGTGCTAGTTCTGCTAGCGGGATAGTAGATACGCAGTATTTT	CSASSASGIVDTQYF
TRBJ2-4	-	TRBV12-3/TRBV12-4	TRBD2	21	TGTGCCAGCAGTCCTACCTTCGGGGTAGCGGGAGGGGGGACGGCCAAAAACATTCAGTACTTC	CASSPTFGVAGGGTAKNIQYF
TRBJ2-7	-	TRBV3-1	-	15	TGTGCCAGCAGCCAAGATCCCAGGAGCTCCTACGAGCAGTACTTC	CASSQDPRSSYEQYF
TRBJ2-5	few	TRBV20-1	TRBD1	12	TGCAGTGCTAGACAGGGGGCAGAGACCCAGTACTTC	CSARQGAETQYF
TRBJ2-5	-	TRBV19	TRBD2	16	TGTGCCAGTAGTACGGGACTAGCGGGAGATGGAGAGACCCAGTACTTC	CASSTGLAGDGETQYF
TRBJ1-1	few	TRBV10-2	-	14	TGCGCCAGCAGTCCAGGGGCCAGGGACACTGAAGCTTTCTTT	CASSPGARDTEAFF